This TCR beta chain appears in the sequencing data of a study of blood T cell repertoires in COVID-19 (dated by TCRdb to 2018 to 2021). About the full investigation: Samples from collaborators originated in the United States, Italy and Spain and spanned both the acute and convalescent phases of COVID-19. The dataset comprised deeply sampled blood TCRbeta repertoires from subjects exposed to, actively infected with, or recovered from COVID-19. The repertoires were released in a freely available public database intended as a resource for research on the immune response to SARS-CoV-2. The samples were drawn from the first 160 participants of the ongoing ImmuneRACE study and from roughly 1,300 subjects provided by 6 global collaborators. Where available, HLA class I and class II types were taken from metadata supplied by the sample provider and were not determined by assay-based typing. The prospective study material was composed of cDNA or gDNA derived from T cells, B-cell-depleted T cells, or PBMCs. A de-identified subject ID, COVID-19 status, age in years and sex were almost always included in the sample metadata.

Participants in the prospective study were aged roughly 18 to 100 years, lived in under 30 United States geographic areas, and enrolled through a virtual design. In the prospective study, cohorts were assigned on the basis of participant-reported clinical history obtained from a screening survey and a study questionnaire. Mobile phlebotomists in the prospective study collected whole blood, serum and a nasopharyngeal or oropharyngeal swab from every participant. Over a roughly 2-month period, participants in the prospective study had the option of providing additional blood draws and questionnaires. Prospective study blood samples were shipped either frozen or at room temperature before DNA extraction. Trimming takes 0 bases off V and 4 bases off J; junction bases not matched to a gene: 4. The germline V gene encodes CDR1 SGHDN and CDR2 FVKESK. The CDR3 goes from the cysteine to the phenylalanine over 15 residues. The entry retains the CDR3 DNA only, 45 bases that are in frame from base 1.

The research as a whole found: How much clinical and demographic metadata was included differed by source and by participant, and the metadata was provided uncurated.

TCRbeta CDR3 regions were amplified from genomic DNA using the immunoSEQ Assay, a bias-controlled multiplex PCR. Per the original workflow: The number of nucleated cells in each sample was estimated by amplification of reference gene primers within the assay. Sequence reads were collapsed and filtered to measure the absolute abundance of every unique TCRbeta CDR3 rearrangement. For each sample, productive Simpson clonality was calculated by taking the square root of Simpson's diversity index across productive rearrangements. In its TCRdb copy, this immuneACCESS table keeps in-frame sequences only and misses some clones. Where compared with another copy, unresolved V genes explain less than half of these, and the others have no known cause. The DNA was the basis for D and trimming; V, J and clone size are from that table. The table for this sample lists 250,000 to 350,000 clones; 85% to 90% of them were counted only once. Around 4.5% of the sample is in the top ten clones.

With respect to this clone: Its antigen is unknown. Base qualities are not provided; no much larger clone lies one nucleotide away.

The chain is encoded by TRBV14 joined to TRBJ1-2; TRBD1 lines up with 8 middle nucleotides. Sequencing was carried out using PBMCs or T cells enriched from blood (not recorded which). This receptor was taken from a woman aged 18-35 years with acute COVID-19. Read as DNA, the sequence is TGTGCCAGCAGCCAAGATGACGGACAGGGCTATGGCTACACCTTC. It is translated as CASSQDDGQGYGYTF.